This T cell receptor beta chain was identified in a study of blood T cell repertoires in COVID-19. Overall study: PBMCs, B-cell-depleted T cells, or T cells were the source of the cDNA or gDNA that made up the material.

Sequencing was performed with immunoSEQ multiplex PCR; in TCRdb, only in-frame clones are kept and a portion is missing. The table records 170,000 or so clones, around 85% of them present only once. Germline CDR1 is MNHEY and CDR2 is SVGAGI. The V gene lost 6 bases and the J gene lost 3 bases, with 11 bases spanning the gap. The CDR3 totals 13 residues. The source of this sequence is a man between 45 and 60 years old with active or convalescent COVID-19. This rearrangement joins TRBV6-5 to TRBJ1-1; tentative D call: TRBD1 (6 bases). The sample was peripheral blood. The chain's CDR3 is CASRSQGHTEAFF. CDR3 DNA sequence: TGTGCCAGCAGAAGTCAGGGGCACACTGAAGCTTTCTTT.